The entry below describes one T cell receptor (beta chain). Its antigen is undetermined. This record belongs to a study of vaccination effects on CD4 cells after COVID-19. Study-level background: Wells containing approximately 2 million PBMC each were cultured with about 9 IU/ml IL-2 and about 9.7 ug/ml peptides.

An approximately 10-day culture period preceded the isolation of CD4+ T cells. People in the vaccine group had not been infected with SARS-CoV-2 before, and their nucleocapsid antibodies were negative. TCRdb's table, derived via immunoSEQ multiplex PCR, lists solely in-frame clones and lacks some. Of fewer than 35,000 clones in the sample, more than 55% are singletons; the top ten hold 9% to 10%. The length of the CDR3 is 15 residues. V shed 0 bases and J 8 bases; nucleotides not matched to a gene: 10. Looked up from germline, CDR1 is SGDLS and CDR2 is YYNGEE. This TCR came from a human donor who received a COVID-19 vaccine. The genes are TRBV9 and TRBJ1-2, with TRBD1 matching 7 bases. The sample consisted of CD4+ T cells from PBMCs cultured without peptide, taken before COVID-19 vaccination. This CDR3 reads CASSVDAGGRDGYTF. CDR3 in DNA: TGTGCCAGCAGCGTAGACGCAGGGGGGAGAGACGGCTACACCTTC.